This entry lists 18 T cell receptor beta chains sequenced from one sample in a study of T cell repertoires in cytomegalovirus infection. Antigens for these TCRs are unknown. Via MiXCR, TCRdb re-called the reads, giving one row per CDR3 protein. The sample yields roughly 350,000 distinct CDR3 sequences, roughly 34% seen once. The sequences come from cultured PBMCs, collected from culture after CMV antigen stimulation. These receptors all stem from a human donor in good health (CMV status not recorded). Some clones in this sample may be carry-over from other donors' samples.

This clonotype was picked up a small number of times. For the CDR3, the DNA is TGTGCCAGCAGCTTAGATTACAGGGGAACTAACTATGGCTACACCTTC. It specifies CASSLDYRGTNYGYTF. V gene TRBV7-2 combines with J gene TRBJ1-2; 7 bases fit TRBD1. Germline assignment: CDR1 SGHTA and CDR2 FQGNSA. Trimming removed 1 base from V and 0 bases from J; junction bases left unmatched: 5. The CDR3 covers 16 residues. Together with reference TRBV7-2 and TRBJ1-2, the CDR3 gives the full variable domain: GAGVSQSPSNKVTEKGKDVELRCDPISGHTALYWYRQSLGQGLEFLIYFQGNSAPDKSGLPSDRFSAERTGGSVSTLTIQRTQQEDSAVYLCASSLDYRGTNYGYTFGSGTRLTVV.

The V call is TRBV29-1, the J call TRBJ2-3; TRBD2 is a possible D gene (5 bases). The CDR3 extends over 20 amino acids. V gave up 1 base and J gave up 2 bases, with 28 bases separating them. Germline CDR1 is SQVTM and CDR2 is ANQGSEA. The CDR3, as DNA: TGCAGCGTTGAAGGGAGCCGTTTAAGATACGGGAACCTCGACACAGATACGCAGTATTTT. Amino acid sequence: CSVEGSRLRYGNLDTDTQYF.

In its sample, this clonotype was seen once. The rearrangement links TRBV24-1 to TRBJ2-3, with D tentatively TRBD1 (6 bases). In germline, CDR1 is KGHDR, CDR2 SFDVKD. The CDR3 runs 17 residues. V lost 5 bases and J lost 4, with 21 bases in between. CDR3 nucleotides: TGTGCCACCAGTGGTTTTACAGGGTTCCATCCGTCAGATACGCAGTATTTT. It encodes CATSGFTGFHPSDTQYF.

The chain carries TRBV29-1 and TRBJ2-6; D gene unclear. Germline CDR1 reads SQVTM; CDR2 reads ANQGSEA. V lost 5 bases and J lost 4, with 9 bases in between. This CDR3 is 13 amino acids long. The CDR3 reads CSVTARGANVLTF. The DNA of the CDR3 is TGCAGCGTTACAGCGCGCGGGGCCAACGTCCTGACTTTC.

A few counts support this clonotype. The V and J genes are TRBV7-2 and TRBJ2-7; 7 nucleotides align to TRBD2. CDR1 is SGHTA, CDR2 FQGNSA, per germline. The CDR3 consists of 16 residues. V shed 1 base and J 1 base; nucleotides not matched to a gene: 7. The CDR3 DNA sequence: TGTGCCAGCAGCTTAGTTGGGTCTAGCGGTTCCTACGAGCAGTACTTC. This sequence encodes CASSLVGSSGSYEQYF.

The chain is built from TRBV10-3 and TRBJ2-1, with 10 bases lining up with TRBD2. Germline trimming cut 8 bases from V and 3 bases from J; bases unmatched to any gene: 7. The CDR3 totals 15 residues. Germline V gene data show CDR1 as ENHRY and CDR2 as SYGVKD. The CDR3 DNA sequence: TGTGCCATCGCCACAGCGGGAGGGGGCTACAATGAGCAGTTCTTC. It yields the protein CAIATAGGGYNEQFF.

To note about this clonotype: The missing conserved phenylalanine or tryptophan at the end of this CDR3 makes a read error likely. This chain links TRBV5-4 with TRBJ2-1; D is possibly TRBD2 (6 bases). The CDR3 extends over 17 amino acids. CDR1 and CDR2 from the germline V gene are SGHNT and YYREEE (reference sequence). V lost 0 bases, J lost 0 bases, and 13 bases lay in between. For the CDR3, the DNA is TGTGCCAGCAGCTTGGCCGGGAGCGGAAGCTCCTACAATGAGCAGTTCTCC. Translating it yields CASSLAGSGSSYNEQFS.

CDR3 sequence reads: CSALPIETQYF. DNA of the CDR3: TGCAGTGCCCTCCCGATAGAGACCCAGTACTTC. The rearrangement joins TRBV20-1 to TRBJ2-5, with D unresolved. Germline CDR1 reads DFQATT; CDR2 reads SNEGSKA (reference sequence). Trimming shortened V by 6 bases and J by 4 bases, and 9 bases separated the two germline ends. This CDR3 is built from 11 residues.

This clonotype appeared a single time. This sequence joins TRBV6-6 and TRBJ2-5, with 11 bases aligning to TRBD1. Germline V CDR1 and CDR2: MNHNY, SVGAGI (reference sequence). The CDR3 consists of 15 residues. Unmatched junction bases numbered 5, after V lost 4 bases and J lost 4 bases. Here the CDR3 reads CASSSQDRGRETQYF. CDR3 sequence (DNA): TGTGCCAGCAGTTCCCAGGACAGGGGGCGAGAGACCCAGTACTTC.

This rearrangement joins TRBV20-1 to TRBJ2-3, with TRBD2 matching 11 bases. V lost 4 bases and J lost 1; bases outside the gene matches: 4. The CDR3 spans 15 residues. Germline CDR1 DFQATT, CDR2 SNEGSKA (reference sequence). The DNA of the CDR3 is TGCAGTGCTAAACTACTAGCGGGAGGCACAGATACGCAGTATTTT. It encodes CSAKLLAGGTDTQYF.

This clonotype was observed a handful of times. This sequence joins TRBV7-8 and TRBJ2-3, with 11 bases identical to TRBD2. The CDR3 is made up of 17 amino acids. J lost 2 bases, V lost 0 bases, and 4 bases had no gene match. Germline assignment: CDR1 SGHVS and CDR2 FQNEAQ. The CDR3, as DNA: TGTGCCAGCAGCTTAGCGGGGACTAGCGGTTTCACAGATACGCAGTATTTT. It is translated as CASSLAGTSGFTDTQYF. The entire variable domain, with the rest obtained from reference TRBV7-8 and TRBJ2-3, is as follows: GAGVSQSPRYKVAKRGQDVALRCDPISGHVSLFWYQQALGQGPEFLTYFQNEAQLDKSGLPSDRFFAERPEGSVSTLKIQRTQQEDSAVYLCASSLAGTSGFTDTQYFGPGTRLTVL.

The CDR3 loop is CASRTGASYEQYF. As DNA, the CDR3 is TGTGCCAGCAGAACGGGAGCCTCCTACGAGCAGTACTTC. The chain joins TRBV6-6 to TRBJ2-7; tentatively, D is TRBD2 (6 bases). The CDR3 runs 13 residues. V was shortened by 6 bases and J by 0 bases, with 9 bases between the two germline ends. Germline CDR1 reads MNHNY; CDR2 reads SVGAGI (reference sequence).

The chain employs TRBV10-3 and TRBJ2-2; 10 positions agree with TRBD1. J was trimmed by 14 bases and V by 6 bases; bases with no gene match: 18. The CDR3 is 16 amino acids. Germline V gene sequence: CDR1 ENHRY, CDR2 SYGVKD. DNA of the CDR3: TGTGCCATCAGATCCGCGGGCGAGGGACAGGGGAAGGGACTGTTTTTT. Translation gives CAIRSAGEGQGKGLFF.

The rearrangement joins TRBV7-7 to TRBJ2-7; the match to TRBD1 covers 8 bases. Germline V gene sequence: CDR1 SSHAT, CDR2 FNYEAQ (reference sequence). The CDR3 is made up of 14 amino acids. V trimming: 5 bases; J trimming: 1 base; junction bases outside the gene matches: 4. The CDR3 DNA is TGTGCCAGCAGCCCAAGGACAGGGTCCTACGAGCAGTACTTC. It is translated as CASSPRTGSYEQYF.

The chain links TRBV6-5 to TRBJ2-7, with D perhaps matching TRBD2 (6 bases). Trimming removed 4 bases at V and 5 bases at J, with 12 bases between. This CDR3 is 13 amino acids long. Per germline, CDR1 MNHEY and CDR2 SVGAGI. In nucleotides, the CDR3 is TGTGCCAGCAGTTTGGAGACTAGTCACGAGCAGTACTTC. It is translated as CASSLETSHEQYF.

The chain has TRBV20-1 and TRBJ2-3, with 11 bases that match TRBD2. Trimming cost V 8 bases and J 2 bases; bases outside gene matches: 9. The length of the CDR3 is 15 residues. The germline V gene encodes CDR1 DFQATT and CDR2 SNEGSKA (reference sequence). The CDR3 DNA reads as TGCAGTCGTTTCTTAGCGGGAGGGCCCACAGATACGCAGTATTTT. Protein sequence: CSRFLAGGPTDTQYF.

This clonotype showed up many times. V gene TRBV7-2 combines with J gene TRBJ2-3; 11 nucleotides agree with TRBD2. The CDR3 length is 14 residues. J was trimmed by 4 bases and V by 5 bases; bases with no gene match: 2. The V gene's germline CDR1 is SGHTA and CDR2 FQGNSA. This CDR3 is CASSRLAGSDTQYF. CDR3 nucleotides: TGTGCCAGCAGCCGACTAGCGGGATCAGATACGCAGTATTTT. Full variable domain (remainder filled in from reference TRBV7-2 and TRBJ2-3): GAGVSQSPSNKVTEKGKDVELRCDPISGHTALYWYRQSLGQGLEFLIYFQGNSAPDKSGLPSDRFSAERTGGSVSTLTIQRTQQEDSAVYLCASSRLAGSDTQYFGPGTRLTVL.

Here the CDR3 reads CASSQYRDRGEKLFF. DNA of the CDR3: TGTGCCAGCAGCCAATACCGGGACAGGGGCGAAAAACTGTTTTTT. This sequence joins TRBV9 and TRBJ1-4; TRBD1 aligns across 10 bases. The CDR3 runs to 15 residues. Germline V gene sequence: CDR1 SGDLS, CDR2 YYNGEE. J gave up 8 bases and V 4 bases, and 8 bases lay outside the gene matches.